A selection of T cell receptor beta chains follows, all from one sample in a study of vaccination effects on CD4 cells after COVID-19. Using immunoSEQ multiplex PCR, the repertoire was profiled, and TCRdb retains in-frame clones only, with some absent. The sample includes tens of thousands of clones, 75% to 85% of them seen just once. Their specific antigens are unknown. The sequencing here drew on CD4+ T cells from PBMCs cultured with a peptide pool, taken before COVID-19 vaccination. These receptors originate from a human donor who had a prior SARS-CoV-2 infection. Both conserved end residues are part of each CDR3. The D gene is left open where the match is weak. The size of a clone is reported for some rows only, either as once, few or many, or as a class for expanded clones.

size,J,V,D,CDR3,DNA
NA,TRBJ2-1,TRBV15,TRBD2,CATSSLYELAGSNEQFF,TGTGCCACCAGCTCTCTCTATGAACTAGCGGGATCCAATGAGCAGTTCTTC
NA,TRBJ2-5,TRBV7-7,TRBD2,CASSPSLAGGAETQYF,TGTGCTAGCAGCCCGTCGCTAGCGGGGGGAGCAGAGACCCAGTACTTC
NA,TRBJ2-7,TRBV5-1,TRBD2,CASSPGLAGVREQYF,TGCGCCAGCAGCCCGGGACTAGCGGGAGTTCGCGAGCAGTACTTC
NA,TRBJ2-7,TRBV4-3,TRBD2,CASSPELAGVYEQYF,TGCGCCAGCAGCCCCGAACTAGCGGGAGTCTACGAGCAGTACTTC
NA,TRBJ1-3,TRBV9,NA,CASSSRPSSGNTIYF,TGTGCCAGCAGCTCACGGCCAAGTTCTGGAAACACCATATATTTT
few,TRBJ1-1,TRBV2,NA,CASSERRVGTEAFF,TGTGCCAGCAGTGAAAGGAGGGTTGGCACTGAAGCTTTCTTT
NA,TRBJ1-3,TRBV18,NA,CASSPIMGGSTGNTIYF,TGTGCCAGCTCACCAATTATGGGGGGCTCGACTGGAAACACCATATATTTT
few,TRBJ1-2,TRBV11-2,NA,CASSSLRDRYTF,TGTGCCAGCAGCTCCCTCAGGGATCGCTACACCTTC
NA,TRBJ2-7,TRBV27,TRBD2,CASSFRPSGNYEQYF,TGTGCCAGCAGTTTCAGACCTAGCGGAAACTACGAGCAGTACTTC
NA,TRBJ2-3,TRBV2,NA,CASSAWAPQSDTQYF,TGTGCCAGCAGCGCGTGGGCTCCCCAATCAGATACGCAGTATTTT
NA,TRBJ1-1,TRBV30,TRBD1,CAWSSERQGEAFF,TGTGCCTGGTCGAGCGAAAGACAGGGAGAAGCTTTCTTT
few,TRBJ2-3,TRBV6-2/TRBV6-3,NA,CASTPEGTGTDTQYF,TGTGCCAGCACCCCGGAGGGAACAGGGACAGATACGCAGTATTTT
once,TRBJ2-2,TRBV6-6,NA,CASSYYGTGTSGELFF,TGTGCCAGCAGTTATTATGGCACAGGGACGTCCGGGGAGCTGTTTTTT
NA,TRBJ2-1,TRBV12-5,TRBD2,CASGYRLAGIYNEQFF,TGTGCTAGTGGCTATCGGCTAGCGGGAATTTACAATGAGCAGTTCTTC
NA,TRBJ2-4,TRBV4-2,NA,CASSQDLSVLAKNIQYF,TGTGCCAGCAGCCAAGATCTAAGCGTCCTAGCCAAAAACATTCAGTACTTC
NA,TRBJ2-1,TRBV24-1,TRBD2,CATSEHRTSGRGNEQFF,TGTGCCACCAGTGAACACCGGACTAGCGGGAGGGGCAATGAGCAGTTCTTC
NA,TRBJ2-3,TRBV5-5,NA,CASSFIGPGESQYF,TGTGCCAGCAGCTTTATCGGCCCAGGGGAATCGCAGTATTTT
NA,TRBJ2-7,TRBV15,TRBD1,CATSRQRTGGYEQYF,TGTGCCACCAGCAGACAGCGGACAGGGGGATACGAGCAGTACTTC
NA,TRBJ2-7,TRBV6-5,TRBD1,CASSYSGGTGSDEQYF,TGTGCCAGCAGTTACTCCGGAGGGACAGGGTCCGACGAGCAGTACTTC
NA,TRBJ1-6,TRBV2,TRBD1,CASGIGTDYEFSPLHF,TGTGCCAGCGGCATCGGGACAGATTACGAATTTTCACCCCTCCACTTT
once,TRBJ1-2,TRBV5-1,NA,CASSLGGYGYTF,TGCGCCAGCAGCTTGGGTGGGTATGGCTACACCTTC
NA,TRBJ2-5,TRBV3-1/TRBV3-2,TRBD2,CASSPRLAQETQYF,TGTGCCAGCAGCCCTCGACTAGCCCAAGAGACCCAGTACTTC
NA,TRBJ2-7,TRBV18,TRBD2,CASSPRGGEQYF,TGTGCCAGCTCACCACGGGGGGGAGAGCAGTACTTC
NA,TRBJ2-7,TRBV7-2,NA,CASSLAGFGDYEQYF,TGTGCCAGCAGCTTAGCGGGGTTCGGGGATTACGAGCAGTACTTC
NA,TRBJ2-7,TRBV5-1,TRBD1,CASSSDRGYEQYF,TGCGCCAGCAGCTCCGACAGGGGGTACGAGCAGTACTTC
NA,TRBJ2-3,TRBV2,NA,CASSGGRPTTDTQYF,TGTGCCAGCAGTGGGGGCAGGCCGACCACAGATACGCAGTATTTT
NA,TRBJ2-1,TRBV18,TRBD2,CASSPGLAGGDEQFF,TGTGCCAGCTCACCGGGACTAGCGGGGGGGGATGAGCAGTTCTTC
once,TRBJ1-2,TRBV5-1,NA,CASSLELGNGYTF,TGCGCCAGCAGCTTGGAGCTGGGCAACGGCTACACCTTC
NA,TRBJ2-3,TRBV5-4,TRBD2,CASSRGLAGIVGDTDTQYF,TGTGCCAGCAGCAGGGGACTAGCGGGAATAGTTGGAGACACAGATACGCAGTATTTT
NA,TRBJ1-1,TRBV2,TRBD1,CASGRQGGTEAFF,TGTGCCAGCGGAAGACAGGGAGGGACTGAAGCTTTCTTT